Listed below are T cell receptor beta chains from one sample, sequenced in a study of long-term antiretroviral therapy in people with HIV. Sequencing used immunoSEQ multiplex PCR; TCRdb keeps in-frame clones, though not all of them. The sample carries about 18,000 clones, around 91% recorded once. The specimen was unsorted PBMCs, collected 3 years after starting antiretroviral therapy. These receptors all come from a man aged 50 or older with HIV. The CDR3 runs from the conserved cysteine through the conserved F or W. A D gene is named only where the DNA matches it firmly. Size tells how often a clone was seen (once, few, many) or the class of an expanded clone, and some rows leave it out.

length	V	size	J	D	CDR3	DNA
18	TRBV5-6	-	TRBJ2-1	TRBD2	CASSLGLAGGRRTNEQFF	TGTGCCAGCAGCCTCGGACTAGCGGGGGGGCGACGAACGAATGAGCAGTTCTTC
17	TRBV7-2	-	TRBJ1-2	TRBD1	CASSLGGQGAQNYGYTF	TGTGCCAGCAGCTTAGGGGGACAGGGGGCGCAAAACTATGGCTACACCTTC
13	TRBV27	-	TRBJ1-6	-	CASRNDLNSPLHF	TGTGCCAGCAGAAACGACCTTAATTCACCCCTCCACTTT
11	TRBV29-1	-	TRBJ2-1	-	CSVETSNEQFF	TGCAGCGTTGAGACTAGCAATGAGCAGTTCTTC
13	TRBV10-3	once	TRBJ2-3	TRBD1	CAISVTGADTQYF	TGTGCCATCAGTGTGACAGGGGCAGATACGCAGTATTTT
13	TRBV30	-	TRBJ1-5	TRBD1	CAWGQETGQPQHF	TGTGCCTGGGGACAGGAAACGGGTCAGCCCCAGCATTTT
15	TRBV5-1	-	TRBJ2-1	-	CASSFYREEGNEQFF	TGCGCCAGCAGCTTTTACAGGGAGGAGGGCAATGAGCAGTTCTTC
14	TRBV5-8	-	TRBJ2-7	-	CASSPDRLTYEQYF	TGTGCCAGCAGCCCCGACAGGCTAACCTACGAGCAGTACTTC
14	TRBV6-1	few	TRBJ1-6	TRBD1	CASSDEGQGLPLHF	TGTGCCAGCAGTGATGAGGGACAGGGGCTGCCCCTCCACTTT
14	TRBV15	-	TRBJ1-1	TRBD1	CATSREGQGALAFF	TGTGCCACCAGCAGAGAGGGACAGGGGGCGTTAGCTTTCTTT
13	TRBV6-1	-	TRBJ2-1	-	CASRWSGYNEQFF	TGTGCCAGCAGATGGTCAGGATACAATGAGCAGTTCTTC
13	TRBV30	-	TRBJ1-1	-	CAWSVGLSTEAFF	TGTGCCTGGAGTGTTGGGCTTTCCACTGAAGCTTTCTTT
14	TRBV12-5	once	TRBJ1-6	-	CASGLDSYNSPLHF	TGTGCTAGTGGTTTGGACAGTTATAATTCACCCCTCCACTTT
16	TRBV7-8	-	TRBJ2-3	TRBD2	CASSLELAGDTDTQYF	TGTGCCAGCAGCTTAGAACTAGCGGGGGACACAGATACGCAGTATTTT